This T cell receptor (beta chain) appears in the sequencing data of a study of blood T cell repertoires in COVID-19. In the study overall: Sample material is recorded as cDNA or gDNA derived from T cells, B-cell-depleted T cells, or PBMCs.

Profiled with immunoSEQ multiplex PCR; TCRdb holds only in-frame clones, not every one. Of roughly 380,000 clones listed, about 88% were seen once; the top ten hold over 1%. The V and J ends lost 0 bases and 3 bases respectively, with 9 bases between them. The CDR3 covers 14 residues. The germline gives CDR1 MNHNY, CDR2 SVGAGI (reference sequence). The rearrangement joins TRBV6-6 to TRBJ2-7; D not certain. The receptor's source is a woman in her 30s who had been exposed to COVID-19. The sequenced sample was PBMCs or T cells enriched from blood (not recorded which). CDR3 DNA: TGTGCCAGCAGTTACTCGGCCAATTTCTACGAGCAGTACTTC. This translates into CASSYSANFYEQYF.